This T cell receptor beta chain derives from a study of human T cells and chemical hapten exposure. About the research overall: Patches with 0.01% DPC went on the upper back, and the tests were read at 6 days. Variation in per-sample TCR yields came mainly from small pooled library volume differences. Study-wide results and limits: As the donors had alopecia, their immune response may differ from healthy people's.

Time point meaning: patch test 3, about 24 weeks after DPC sensitization. Treatment described: therapeutic diphenylcyclopropenone sensitization with weekly scalp DPC. Blood collection happened ahead of applying each patch test. This clonotype was observed a handful of times. Its antigen is still unknown. MiXCR, applied by TCRdb to the RACE reads, yields one record per CDR3 protein. The sample shows tens of thousands of distinct CDR3 sequences, 13% of them seen only once. This TCR was recovered from a woman aged 45-60 years with alopecia areata. Some clones in this sample may be carry-over from other donors' samples. The material sequenced was whole blood, taken in connection with sensitization to the hapten diphenylcyclopropenone (DPC).

The CDR3 loop is CASSAGLAGGNEQFF. CDR3 DNA: TGTGCCAGCAGTGCCGGACTAGCGGGAGGCAATGAGCAGTTCTTC. The genes are TRBV2 and TRBJ2-1; TRBD2 matches at 14 bases. V lost 4 bases and J lost 6; bases outside the gene matches: 2. This CDR3 has 15 residues. The germline gives CDR1 SNHLY, CDR2 FYNNEI.